This T cell receptor beta chain was recovered during a study of regulatory dendritic cells for organ transplantation. General observations from the study: Between individuals, the alloreactive memory CD8+ T cell pool differed considerably. Naive T cells showed high diversity, memory cells less, memory CD8+ least. The most alloreactive TCR clonotypes were found in resting memory CD8+ cells. Mature dendritic cells appeared to drive more memory CD8+ clonal expansion than regulatory ones.

Profiling relied on immunoSEQ multiplex PCR, and the TCRdb table lists in-frame clones only, not all of them. In the table there are tens of thousands of clones, around 85% of which are singletons. CFSE-labeled sorted T cells met regulatory or mature dendritic cells for approximately 5 days. Remarks on this clone: Its antigen remains unknown.

CDR1 SGHRS and CDR2 YFSETQ come from the germline V gene. The CDR3 is made up of 15 amino acids. V was pared by 0 bases and J by 2 bases, with 9 bases between. The rearrangement links TRBV5-1 to TRBJ2-1; D is undetermined. The sequenced sample was naive CD4+ T cells from blood cultured with regulatory dendritic cells. Subset: CD45RA+ naive T cells. The sequence came from a human donor in good health. CDR3 sequence: CASSLAGEAYNEQFF. The CDR3 DNA sequence: TGCGCCAGCAGCTTGGCGGGCGAAGCCTACAATGAGCAGTTCTTC.